The next 16 T cell receptor beta chains were all read from a single sample in a study of post-analysis software for immune sequencing data. Sequencing libraries made from TCR beta cDNA carried unique molecular identifiers. TCRdb independently ran MiXCR on the PCR reads; one entry per CDR3 protein. The sample shows about 770,000 distinct CDR3 sequences, 46% of them seen only once. The study's findings and limits: Four or five TRBV segments (TRBV5-6, TRBV5-1 and TRBV20-1 among them) occurred more frequently in patients than in controls.

The antigens for these receptors are not known. Sample: blood. The receptors derive from a girl aged 5-17 years with multiple sclerosis.

On this clonotype: This may be a read error, as it is one base from a much larger clone. V and J are TRBV6-2 or TRBV6-3 and TRBJ2-5; TRBD2 agrees at 9 bases. Judging by the DNA end, TRBJ2-7 fits better; the J call may be wrong. The CDR3 extends over 18 amino acids. Germline CDR1 and CDR2: MNHEY and SVGEGT. The CDR3 region has the DNA TGTGCCAGCAGACCCACAGGGTTGCGGCGGGAGGGAAACTACGAGCAGTACTTC. Translating it yields CASRPTGLRREGNYEQYF.

V and J are TRBV29-1 and TRBJ2-3, with 14 bases matching TRBD2. Germline CDR1 reads SQVTM; CDR2 reads ANQGSEA. The CDR3 runs to 17 residues. V gave up 3 bases and J gave up 1 base; unmatched junction bases: 6. Here the CDR3 DNA reads TGCAGCGTTGACGGGACTAGCGGGAGTTGGGGCACAGATACGCAGTATTTT. As protein: CSVDGTSGSWGTDTQYF.

The V gene is TRBV29-1, the J gene TRBJ2-5; 9 bases line up with TRBD2. This CDR3 spans 16 amino acids. The V and J ends lost 0 bases and 1 base, in that order; junction bases with no gene match: 6. Germline CDR1 is SQVTM and CDR2 is ANQGSEA. CDR3 DNA sequence: TGCAGCGTTGAAGAGGGTCAGCGGGAGGCCCAAGAGACCCAGTACTTC. Its translation: CSVEEGQREAQETQYF.

DNA for the CDR3: TGTGCCAGCAGCCTACACGGACAGGCCAGCTACACCTTC. Residues: CASSLHGQASYTF. V is TRBV7-2 and J is TRBJ1-2; 7 positions match TRBD1. The germline V gene encodes CDR1 SGHTA and CDR2 FQGNSA. The trim removed 5 bases at V and 9 bases at J, leaving 9 bases unmatched. The CDR3 is 13 residues long.

This clonotype was counted only a few times. The rearrangement links TRBV12-3 or TRBV12-4 to TRBJ2-1, with no clear D. With 7 bases removed from V and 6 bases from J, the gap between germline ends came to 19 bases. The CDR3 consists of 15 residues. The CDR3 sequence is CASTHGWKTSNEQFF. CDR3 nucleotide sequence: TGTGCCAGCACTCACGGTTGGAAGACTTCCAATGAGCAGTTCTTC.

This chain links TRBV2 with TRBJ2-5; D remains ambiguous. Germline assignment: CDR1 SNHLY and CDR2 FYNNEI. The CDR3 covers 14 residues. V lost 2 bases and J 0 bases, leaving 7 bases between the germline ends. The CDR3 nucleotides read TGTGCCAGCAGTGAAAGATCGTACCAAGAGACCCAGTACTTC. Its translation: CASSERSYQETQYF.

This chain links TRBV12-3 or TRBV12-4 with TRBJ2-7; TRBD2 matches at 8 bases. The CDR3 is made up of 16 amino acids. V shed 1 base and J 1 base; nucleotides not matched to a gene: 6. This CDR3 reads CASSLGPAGVSYEQYF. The CDR3 DNA reads as TGTGCCAGCAGTTTAGGCCCAGCGGGAGTATCCTACGAGCAGTACTTC.

The rearrangement links TRBV25-1 to TRBJ2-3; TRBD2 aligns across 10 bases. Germline CDR1 reads MGHDK; CDR2 reads SYGVNS. V dropped 5 bases and J dropped 0; count of bases not matched to a gene: 5. This CDR3 is 16 amino acids long. This CDR3 is CASSLKTSGSTDTQYF. DNA for the CDR3: TGTGCCAGCAGTTTAAAGACTAGCGGGAGCACAGATACGCAGTATTTT. Filled out from reference TRBV25-1 and TRBJ2-3, the complete variable domain reads EADIYQTPRYLVIGTGKKITLECSQTMGHDKMYWYQQDPGMELHLIHYSYGVNSTEKGDLSSESTVSRIRTEHFPLTLESARPSHTSQYLCASSLKTSGSTDTQYFGPGTRLTVL.

V gene TRBV5-1 combines with J gene TRBJ1-1; D is uncertain. CDR1 is SGHRS, CDR2 YFSETQ, per germline. The CDR3 contains 12 residues. Trimming cost V 5 bases and J 1 base, with 6 bases left between them. CDR3 DNA sequence: TGCGCCAGCAGGGTCGAGAACACTGAAGCTTTCTTT. Amino acids: CASRVENTEAFF.

The chain carries TRBV15 and TRBJ2-2; 9 bases agree with TRBD1. Losses at the gene ends were 1 base for V and 1 base for J; bases not matched to a gene: 1. The CDR3 loop spans 16 amino acids. CDR1 is LNHNV and CDR2 is YYDKDF in the germline V gene (reference sequence). CDR3 residues: CATSRAGQGNTGELFF. Here the CDR3 DNA reads TGTGCCACCAGCAGAGCGGGACAGGGGAACACCGGGGAGCTGTTTTTT.

The rearrangement links TRBV7-3 to TRBJ2-3; the D gene is possibly TRBD1 (5 bases). The CDR3 is made up of 16 amino acids. Deletions cut 1 base from V and 5 bases from J, with 16 bases between. Per germline, CDR1 SGHTA and CDR2 FQGTGA. The CDR3 protein is CASSLNHGAGKDTQYF. The CDR3 DNA is TGTGCCAGCAGCTTAAATCATGGAGCAGGGAAAGATACGCAGTATTTT.

This clonotype was detected only once. V usage is TRBV20-1 and J usage is TRBJ2-3, with 9 bases aligning to TRBD2. J lost 0 bases, V lost 0 bases, and 4 bases had no gene match. Germline V gives CDR1 DFQATT, CDR2 SNEGSKA (reference sequence). The CDR3 covers 16 residues. CDR3 residues: CSARDSGGISTDTQYF. CDR3 coding DNA: TGCAGTGCTAGAGATAGCGGGGGTATTAGCACAGATACGCAGTATTTT.

J is TRBJ1-6 and V is TRBV20-1; 7 positions match TRBD1. The V segment lost 0 bases and the J segment 11 bases; nucleotides outside the gene matches: 7. Germline-derived CDR1 and CDR2 are DFQATT and SNEGSKA (reference sequence). CDR3 length: 14 residues. Here the CDR3 DNA reads TGCAGTGCTAGAGATCCGGGACAGAAAGCACCCCTCCACTTT. It yields the protein CSARDPGQKAPLHF.

This sequence joins TRBV20-1 and TRBJ2-7; D possibly corresponds to TRBD2 (5 bases). Germline V gene data show CDR1 as DFQATT and CDR2 as SNEGSKA (reference sequence). V was shortened by 0 bases and J by 7 bases, with 16 bases between the two germline ends. There are 14 residues in the CDR3. CDR3 bases: TGCAGTGCTAGAGATTGGGCTAGCCCCAATGAGCAGTACTTC. This encodes CSARDWASPNEQYF.

Remarks on this clonotype: Germline and junction disagree at one end, which may indicate a read error. This chain links TRBV25-1 with TRBJ2-4, with TRBD1 matching over 10 bases. CDR3 length: 14 amino acids. CDR1 and CDR2 (germline): MGHDK, SYGVNS. DNA of the CDR3: TGTGCCGGCAGTGATGACAGGGGGCTAAACATTCAGTACTTC. It is translated as CAGSDDRGLNIQYF.

This clonotype was observed many times. The rearrangement uses TRBV6-6 and TRBJ1-2, with a possible D match to TRBD1 (6 bases). CDR1 and CDR2 from the germline V gene are MNHNY and SVGAGI (reference sequence). This CDR3 has 12 amino acids. The germline V and J ends were trimmed by 11 bases and 4 bases, with 14 bases remaining between them. CDR3 sequence (DNA): TGTGCCGAACGGGACACCGGCTATGGCTACACCTTC. It specifies CAERDTGYGYTF.